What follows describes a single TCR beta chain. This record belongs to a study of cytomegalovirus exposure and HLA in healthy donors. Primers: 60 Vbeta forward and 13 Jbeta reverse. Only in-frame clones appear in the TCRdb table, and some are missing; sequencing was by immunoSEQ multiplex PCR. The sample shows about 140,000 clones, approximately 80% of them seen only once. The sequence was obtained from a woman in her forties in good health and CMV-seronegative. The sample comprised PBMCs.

The CDR3 is CASSLAIRQGGPGELFF. The CDR3, as DNA: TGTGCCAGCAGCTTAGCGATACGCCAGGGAGGACCCGGGGAGCTGTTTTTT. The V call is TRBV7-2, the J call TRBJ2-2, with D perhaps TRBD2 (6 bases). Between the trimmed V and J ends, which lost 0 bases and 6 bases, there was a span of 17 bases. This CDR3 contains 17 residues. The V gene's germline CDR1 is SGHTA and CDR2 FQGNSA.